The 6 T cell receptor beta chains given below trace back to one sample, sequenced in a study of PD-L1 blockade in urothelial cancer. The time point denotes: peripheral blood 6 weeks after treatment start. Produced via immunoSEQ multiplex PCR; TCRdb's table is partial and in-frame only. The sample lists about 19,000 clones, under 85% occurring once. Material: PBMCs, obtained around atezolizumab (anti-PD-L1) treatment. Receptors were obtained from a man aged 45-65 years with urothelial cancer.

V and J are TRBV29-1 and TRBJ1-5; D remains unclear. CDR1 is SQVTM, CDR2 ANQGSEA, per germline. The CDR3 spans 19 residues. The V end was cut by 6 bases, the J end by 3 bases, with 30 bases between. This CDR3 is CSVATQTHRGFMTNQPQHF. The CDR3 DNA reads as TGCAGCGTGGCTACCCAGACACACCGGGGATTTATGACCAATCAGCCCCAGCATTTT. Filled out from reference TRBV29-1 and TRBJ1-5, the complete variable domain reads SAVISQKPSRDICQRGTSLTIQCQVDSQVTMMFWYRQQPGQSLTLIATANQGSEATYESGFVIDKFPISRPNLTFSTLTVSNMSPEDSSIYLCSVATQTHRGFMTNQPQHFGDGTRLSIL.

This clone has a handful of counts. The CDR3 DNA follows: TGTGCCAGCAGCCCACGGGACAGGGGTTATAACACCATATATTTT. It is translated as CASSPRDRGYNTIYF. V gene TRBV7-6 combines with J gene TRBJ1-3, with TRBD1 matching over 10 bases. Germline trimming cut 5 bases from V and 7 bases from J; bases unmatched to any gene: 8. The germline gives CDR1 SGHVS, CDR2 FNYEAQ. CDR3 length equals 15 residues.

In its sample, this clone was seen once. DNA of the CDR3: TGTGCCAGCAGCTCCCGGGGAGGGGGACAAGAGACCCAGTACTTC. Residues: CASSSRGGGQETQYF. This chain joins TRBV11-3 and TRBJ2-5; TRBD2 is a possible D gene (7 bases). Germline CDR1 SGHNT, CDR2 YENEEA. With 4 bases removed from V and 2 bases from J, the gap between germline ends came to 14 bases. CDR3 length: 15 amino acids.

This chain links TRBV29-1 with TRBJ1-1, with 9 bases that match TRBD1. Germline V gene data show CDR1 as SQVTM and CDR2 as ANQGSEA. This CDR3 has 13 residues. After removal of 1 base from V and 4 bases from J, the junction contained 1 base not matched to a gene. For the CDR3, the DNA is TGCAGCGTTGAAGTGGACAGGGGCACTGAAGCTTTCTTT. Residues: CSVEVDRGTEAFF. The full variable domain, its missing parts supplied by reference TRBV29-1 and TRBJ1-1, is SAVISQKPSRDICQRGTSLTIQCQVDSQVTMMFWYRQQPGQSLTLIATANQGSEATYESGFVIDKFPISRPNLTFSTLTVSNMSPEDSSIYLCSVEVDRGTEAFFGQGTRLTVV.

The CDR3 DNA reads TGTGCCAGCAGTTTCCGGGGTGGGATCTCTGGGGCCAACGTCCTGACTTTC. It translates to CASSFRGGISGANVLTF. The chain couples TRBV28 to TRBJ2-6; D possibly corresponds to TRBD2 (5 bases). The CDR3 contains 17 residues. V was shortened by 3 bases and J by 0 bases, with 12 bases between the two germline ends. Per germline, CDR1 MDHEN and CDR2 SYDVKM.

This clone was detected only once. The chain recombines TRBV4-2 with TRBJ2-2; no clear D. The CDR3 is 14 residues long. The V gene lost 0 bases and the J gene lost 8 bases, with 10 bases spanning the gap. Germline-derived CDR1 and CDR2 are LGHNA and YNFKEQ. The CDR3 is CASSQDWPRGELFF. In nucleotides, the CDR3 is TGTGCCAGCAGCCAAGACTGGCCGAGGGGGGAGCTGTTTTTT.